The TCR beta chain described here comes from a study of Tregs in tolerant kidney transplant recipients (dated by TCRdb to between 2018 and 2021). Background on the whole study: TCRbeta sequencing was used in the study to identify donor-specific regulatory T cells before combined kidney and bone marrow transplantation, and the identified cells were then tracked after transplant.

Read against the paper, the sample's time point label means: 6 months after combined kidney and bone marrow transplant. The transplants used related donors with nonmyeloablative bone marrow transplantation, and mixed chimerism in the human trials was transient. Unstimulated Tregs (CD4+CD25+CD127-), CD4+ non-Tregs (CD4+CD25-), CD4 and CD8 cells were FACS-sorted from thawed PBMCs. The patients were a handful of recipients of combined kidney and bone marrow transplants from the ITN036ST trial, and samples were available only from these trial subjects. Healthy control blood was processed to PBMCs with a Ficoll density gradient and then cryopreserved, whereas patient PBMCs were collected both before and after transplant. Comments on this clone: Which antigen it targets is not known. Base qualities are missing; no much larger clone stands one base away.

For TCRbeta CDR3 sequencing, genomic DNA from the sorted cells was extracted using the QIAGEN DNeasy Blood and Tissue Kit. High-throughput TCRbeta CDR3 sequencing was carried out commercially through immunoSEQ, with PCR amplification with bias correction and internal controls included. The authors' pipeline ran thus. Unique productive TCRbeta sequences were defined by CDR3 nucleotide sequence where primers matched, and otherwise by CDR3 amino acid sequence together with Vbeta and Jbeta genes. Sorting error was corrected by removing sequences shared between sorted populations at a frequency ratio of 2:1 or less, and the remaining shared sequences were assigned to the higher population. A sequence was defined as donor-reactive if the sequence was expanded at least 5-fold in CFSE-low cells compared with unstimulated cells and had a frequency of at least 0.01% in CFSE-low cells. Repertoire divergence was quantified by Jensen-Shannon divergence calculated from the top 100 TCRbeta sequences ranked by frequency. When a sample had multiple sequencing runs, each run was corrected for sorting error separately and the runs were then pooled. TCRdb obtained this table from immuneACCESS and retained in-frame rearrangements with V and J assigned. These tables miss some clones; where compared with another copy, unresolved V genes account for less than half of the shortfall, and the remainder is unexplained. The V and J calls and the clone size are those of that table, but D and trimming were determined from the DNA. This sample comprises tens of thousands of clones, over 75% of them detected only once. The ten largest make up roughly 24% of the sample.

V and J lose 0 bases and 4 bases, and a span of 14 bases separates them. CDR1 and CDR2 are read off the germline V gene as SGDLS and YYNGEE. The CDR3 goes from the cysteine to the phenylalanine over 15 residues. CDR3 DNA only is kept here, 45 bases in frame from base 1. Here is what the overall study found, with its caveats: Although technical replication error seemed to be minimal, the question of biological reproducibility was not addressed directly. Expanding Tregs with activated donor B cells appeared to identify the most biologically relevant and donor-specific TCRbeta repertoire. In tolerant patients, donor-specific Tregs expanded more than Tregs overall, which suggests antigen-driven rather than nonspecific expansion. Because the study included only a small number of patients, the results must be confirmed in larger populations and under other immunosuppression protocols. For some patients, the PCR primers changed as time went on, which meant samples from those patients could not be compared with one another at the nucleotide level.

The receptor comes from a human patient who received a combined kidney and bone marrow transplant. Some T cells present after a transplant may be cells of the graft donor. The input for sequencing was CD8+ T cells from blood (PBMCs), taken 6 months after the transplant. Recombination connected TRBV9 to TRBJ2-7; TRBD1 might be the D gene, on 6 matching bases. This receptor carries the CDR3 CASSVGAGASYEQYF. The DNA sequence is as follows: TGTGCCAGCAGCGTAGGGGCAGGGGCGTCGTACGAGCAGTACTTC.